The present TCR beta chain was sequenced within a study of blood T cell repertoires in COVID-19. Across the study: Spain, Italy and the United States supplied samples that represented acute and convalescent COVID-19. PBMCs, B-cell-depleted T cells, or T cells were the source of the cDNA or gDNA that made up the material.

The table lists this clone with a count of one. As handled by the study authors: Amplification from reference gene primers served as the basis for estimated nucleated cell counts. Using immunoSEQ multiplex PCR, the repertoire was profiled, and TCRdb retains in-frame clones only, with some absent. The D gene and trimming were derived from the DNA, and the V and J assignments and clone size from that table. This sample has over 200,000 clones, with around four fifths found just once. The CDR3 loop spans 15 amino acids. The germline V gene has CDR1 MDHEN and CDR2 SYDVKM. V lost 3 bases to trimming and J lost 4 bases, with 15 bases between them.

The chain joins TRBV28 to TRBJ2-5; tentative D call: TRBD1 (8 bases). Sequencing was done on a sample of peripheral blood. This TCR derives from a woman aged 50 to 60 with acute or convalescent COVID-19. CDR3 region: CASSLYRGGSETQYF. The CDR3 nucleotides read TGTGCCAGCAGTTTGTACAGGGGGGGGTCAGAGACCCAGTACTTC.